This T cell receptor beta chain appears in the sequencing data of a study of OX40 agonist ivuxolimab in advanced cancers. Study context: Partial responses were achieved by three patients: one hepatocellular carcinoma, two cutaneous melanoma.

With regard to this clone: The antigen remains undetermined.

Study-wide findings and caveats: Several nonresponders also turned out to have low normalized T-cell clonal expansion.

Some clones are missing from TCRdb's copy, which holds only in-frame ones; the method was immunoSEQ multiplex PCR. The data show about 73,000 clones, about 89% seen once. The V and J ends lost 3 bases and 4 bases respectively, with 7 bases between them. The germline gives CDR1 SGHRS, CDR2 YFSETQ. This CDR3 region has 12 residues. V and J are TRBV5-1 and TRBJ1-2; D ambiguous. The sample was CD4+ or CD8+ T cells sorted from blood, taken in a trial of the OX40 agonist ivuxolimab. The TCR was taken from an adult with an advanced solid tumor such as melanoma, head and neck, liver or kidney cancer. In DNA form, the CDR3 reads TGCGCCAGCAGCTCCACCACCTATGGCTACACCTTC. Amino acid sequence: CASSSTTYGYTF.